These T cell receptor beta chains were read from a single sample in a study of blood T cell repertoires in COVID-19. Data came from immunoSEQ multiplex PCR; TCRdb stores just in-frame clones and leaves some out. The sample has around 94,000 clones; around nine tenths are singletons. Sequenced material: peripheral blood. These receptors were taken from a man aged 45-60 years with active or convalescent COVID-19. Each CDR3 is given with its conserved first and last residue. A D gene is named only where the DNA matches it firmly. Size tells how often a clone was seen (once, few, many) or the class of an expanded clone, and some rows leave it out.

D | J | size | V | CDR3 | DNA
- | TRBJ2-1 | few | TRBV7-7 | CASSLGSKLFF | TGTGCCAGCAGCTTAGGTAGTAAACTGTTCTTC
TRBD2 | TRBJ2-1 | - | TRBV9 | CASSVGSTSGGYNEQFF | TGTGCCAGCAGCGTTGGTTCGACTAGCGGGGGCTACAATGAGCAGTTCTTC
- | TRBJ1-2 | medium-sized | TRBV24-1 | CATSEQTANYGYTF | TGTGCCACCAGTGAACAGACGGCTAACTATGGCTACACCTTC
TRBD2 | TRBJ2-2 | - | TRBV18 | CASSQPAGASNTGELFF | TGTGCCAGCTCACAACCAGCGGGGGCCTCGAACACCGGGGAGCTGTTTTTT
TRBD1 | TRBJ2-7 | - | TRBV30 | CAWTPGGTYEQYF | TGTGCCTGGACACCAGGGGGCACCTACGAGCAGTACTTC
TRBD1 | TRBJ2-6 | - | TRBV5-1 | CASSMGQVGGANVLTF | TGCGCCAGCAGCATGGGACAGGTCGGTGGGGCCAACGTCCTGACTTTC
- | TRBJ2-7 | - | TRBV27 | CASSSPGGTYEQYF | TGTGCCAGCAGTTCCCCCGGGGGTACCTACGAGCAGTACTTC
- | TRBJ2-3 | - | TRBV18 | CASSPSLTGDTQYF | TGTGCCAGCTCACCTAGCTTGACAGGAGATACGCAGTATTTT
TRBD1 | TRBJ2-3 | - | TRBV6-5 | CASSYSTQGGPDTQYF | TGTGCCAGCAGTTACTCGACACAGGGGGGACCAGATACGCAGTATTTT
TRBD1 | TRBJ2-6 | - | TRBV6-4 | CASSARYTGGSALGANVLTF | TGTGCCAGCAGTGCGAGGTACACAGGGGGGTCCGCCCTCGGGGCCAACGTCCTGACTTTC
- | TRBJ1-6 | - | TRBV11-2 | CASRPPGRDFQDSPLHF | TGTGCCAGCAGACCCCCCGGACGGGATTTTCAGGATTCACCCCTCCACTTT
TRBD1 | TRBJ1-5 | - | TRBV28 | CASSSRTGGVNQPQHF | TGTGCCAGCAGTTCCCGGACAGGGGGAGTTAATCAGCCCCAGCATTTT
- | TRBJ1-6 | - | TRBV10-3 | CAISESQGSSYNSPLHF | TGTGCCATCAGTGAATCCCAGGGAAGCTCCTATAATTCACCCCTCCACTTT
TRBD1 | TRBJ2-4 | few | TRBV15 | CATRSGTVAKNIQYF | TGTGCCACAAGGTCCGGGACAGTAGCCAAAAACATTCAGTACTTC
- | TRBJ1-2 | - | TRBV28 | CASRYGGGGYTF | TGTGCCAGCAGATACGGGGGAGGCGGCTACACCTTC
TRBD1 | TRBJ1-4 | - | TRBV19 | CASSKSPPGQGNEKLFF | TGTGCTAGTAGTAAATCACCCCCGGGACAGGGGAATGAAAAACTGTTTTTT
- | TRBJ2-6 | - | TRBV5-1 | CASILFPNSGANVLTF | TGCGCCAGCATTCTATTCCCTAACTCTGGGGCCAACGTCCTGACTTTC
- | TRBJ2-5 | - | TRBV3-1/TRBV3-2 | CASSQGARQETQYF | TGTGCCAGCAGCCAAGGGGCACGGCAAGAGACCCAGTACTTC
- | TRBJ1-6 | - | TRBV3-1/TRBV3-2 | CASRTGGRDSPLHF | TGTGCCAGCAGAACGGGGGGGAGGGATTCACCCCTCCACTTT
TRBD2 | TRBJ2-3 | - | TRBV3-1/TRBV3-2 | CASSQDPGGAGGDTQYF | TGTGCCAGCAGCCAAGATCCCGGCGGAGCGGGGGGAGATACGCAGTATTTT